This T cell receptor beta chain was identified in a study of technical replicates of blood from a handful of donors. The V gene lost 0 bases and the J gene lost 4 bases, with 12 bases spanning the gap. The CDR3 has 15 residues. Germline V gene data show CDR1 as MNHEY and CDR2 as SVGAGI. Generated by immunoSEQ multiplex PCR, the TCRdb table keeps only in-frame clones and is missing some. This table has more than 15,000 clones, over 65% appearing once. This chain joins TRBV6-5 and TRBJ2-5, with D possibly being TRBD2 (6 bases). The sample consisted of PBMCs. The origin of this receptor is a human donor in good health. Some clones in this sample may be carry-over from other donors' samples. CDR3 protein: CASSYSLAGVETQYF. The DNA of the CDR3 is TGTGCCAGCAGTTACTCACTAGCCGGGGTAGAGACCCAGTACTTC.